Here is one T cell receptor beta chain with its context. Its target antigen remains unknown. No base quality values were provided; no much bigger clone lies one nucleotide off. This entry comes from a study of blood T cell repertoires in COVID-19 (dated by TCRdb to about 2020). Background for the entire study: Samples covering the acute and convalescent phases of COVID-19 were provided by collaborators in the United States, Italy and Spain. Samples were obtained from the ongoing ImmuneRACE study (first 160 participants) and from about 1,300 subjects provided by 6 global collaborators. Nearly every sample came with metadata listing a de-identified subject ID, COVID-19 status, age in years and sex. HLA class I and class II types, where available, came from metadata supplied by the sample provider rather than from assay-based typing. The prospective study material was composed of cDNA or gDNA derived from T cells, B-cell-depleted T cells, or PBMCs. The dataset comprised deeply sampled blood TCRbeta repertoires from subjects exposed to, actively infected with, or recovered from COVID-19. The repertoires were released in a freely available public database meant as a resource for research on the immune response to SARS-CoV-2.

TCRbeta CDR3 regions were amplified from genomic DNA using the immunoSEQ Assay, a bias-controlled multiplex PCR. In the authors' own workflow: Within the assay, amplification of reference gene primers was used to estimate how many nucleated cells each sample contained. To quantify the absolute abundance of each unique TCRbeta CDR3 rearrangement, sequence reads were collapsed and filtered. For each sample, productive Simpson clonality was calculated as the square root of Simpson's diversity index across productive rearrangements. TCRdb obtained this table from immuneACCESS and retained in-frame rearrangements with V and J assigned. These tables miss some clones; where compared with another copy, unresolved V genes account for less than half of the shortfall, and the remainder is unexplained. The V and J calls and the clone size are those of that table, but D and trimming were determined from the DNA. Across this sample there are 95,000 to 150,000 clones, with roughly 89% seen only once. The biggest ten clones account for about 4.7% of the sample.

Collaborating institutions collected whole blood in K2EDTA tubes following their own protocols. For TCRbeta analysis, collaborators shipped samples in one of three forms: frozen whole blood, isolated PBMCs, or DNA extracted from either of those sample types. Results and caveats for the whole study, not just this receptor: Clinical and demographic metadata were provided uncurated, with the amount varying by source and participant.

The germline V and J ends show losses of 3 bases and 2 bases respectively, and no gene match explains 5 bases of the junction. As encoded in the germline V gene (reference sequence), CDR1 is SEHNR while CDR2 is FQNEAQ. From the cysteine through the phenylalanine, the CDR3 covers 16 amino acids. Only the CDR3 part of the read is kept: 48 bases, read in frame from the first base. Sequenced sample: peripheral blood. In this chain, TRBV7-9 is recombined with TRBJ1-5; TRBD1 lines up with 9 middle nucleotides. The sequence derives from a man in his forties or fifties with acute or convalescent COVID-19. The DNA reads as follows: TGTGCCAGCAGCTTCTGGACAGGGGTGGGCAATCAGCCCCAGCATTTT. Its protein reads: CASSFWTGVGNQPQHF.